These 18 T cell receptor beta chains came from one sample sequenced in a study of radiation and T cells in renal cell carcinoma (dated by TCRdb to 2018 to 2020). The time point label for this specimen denotes: blood 2 weeks post-SBRT. The treatment or condition tag for this specimen amounts to: 15 Gy SBRT to primary tumor, nephrectomy 4 weeks later. Library construction relied on the immunoSEQ multiplex PCR assay. TCRdb provides this immuneACCESS table in a form limited to in-frame rearrangements. Some clones are lacking; in checked studies, under half of them reflect an unresolved V gene, and why the rest are absent is not known. The sample table lists 95,000 to 150,000 clones, approximately 85% of them with a count of one. Roughly 5.9% of the sample is held by the ten biggest clonotypes. Sequenced material: blood, taken from a patient whose treatment included radiotherapy and nephrectomy. These TCRs come from a man aged 50 or older with renal cell carcinoma.

This rearrangement joins TRBV5-5 to TRBJ1-2; no definite D call. CDR1 and CDR2 (germline): SGHKS, YYEKEE (reference sequence). CDR3 length: 14 residues. V was pared by 1 base and J by 0 bases, with 7 bases between. CDR3 sequence (DNA): TGTGCCAGCAGCTTGTGGGTCGCTAACTATGGCTACACCTTC. Protein sequence: CASSLWVANYGYTF. The whole variable domain, remainder taken from reference TRBV5-5 and TRBJ1-2, is DAGVTQSPTHLIKTRGQQVTLRCSPISGHKSVSWYQQVLGQGPQFIFQYYEKEERGRGNFPDRFSARQFPNYSSELNVNALLLGDSALYLCASSLWVANYGYTFGSGTRLTVV.

The chain is built from TRBV5-4 and TRBJ2-3; D is perhaps TRBD1 (5 bases). Trimming left V 4 bases short and J 0 bases short, with 12 bases between. Germline V lookup: CDR1 SGHNT, CDR2 YYREEE (reference sequence). This CDR3 has 15 residues. CDR3 DNA: TGTGCCAGCAGCGTCCAGGGAATCAGCACAGATACGCAGTATTTT. It encodes CASSVQGISTDTQYF. Complete variable domain (other parts from reference TRBV5-4 and TRBJ2-3): ETGVTQSPTHLIKTRGQQVTLRCSSQSGHNTVSWYQQALGQGPQFIFQYYREEENGRGNFPPRFSGLQFPNYSSELNVNALELDDSALYLCASSVQGISTDTQYFGPGTRLTVL.

In its sample, this clone was seen a few times. CDR3 in DNA: TGTGCCAGCAGCTTACTGGGACAGGAAGAGACCCAGTACTTC. This gives the protein CASSLLGQEETQYF. This chain uses TRBV7-9 with TRBJ2-5, with TRBD1 matching over 8 bases. Per germline, CDR1 SEHNR and CDR2 FQNEAQ (reference sequence). The trim removed 2 bases at V and 3 bases at J, leaving 2 bases unmatched. This CDR3 is built from 14 residues. The complete variable domain, with remaining parts taken from reference TRBV7-9 and TRBJ2-5, reads DTGVSQNPRHKITKRGQNVTFRCDPISEHNRLYWYRQTLGQGPEFLTYFQNEAQLEKSRLLSDRFSAERPKGSFSTLEIQRTEQGDSAMYLCASSLLGQEETQYFGPGTRLLVL.

The chain couples TRBV6-4 to TRBJ2-1; 16 nucleotides align to TRBD2. CDR3 length equals 16 residues. Germline-derived CDR1 and CDR2 are MRHNA and SNTAGT. V gave up 5 bases and J gave up 8 bases; unmatched junction bases: 6. CDR3 in amino acids: CASSSAGTSGRDEQFF. In nucleotides, the CDR3 is TGTGCCAGCAGTAGTGCCGGGACTAGCGGGAGGGATGAGCAGTTCTTC.

This clone was observed a single time. This sequence joins TRBV9 and TRBJ1-2; no definite D call. The CDR3 totals 12 residues. V lost 0 bases to trimming and J lost 6 bases, with 6 bases between them. Germline lookup yields CDR1 SGDLS and CDR2 YYNGEE. CDR3 coding DNA: TGTGCCAGCAGCGTAGTAGGGCATGGCTACACCTTC. It yields the protein CASSVVGHGYTF. Using reference TRBV9 and TRBJ1-2 for the parts outside the CDR3, the full variable domain is DSGVTQTPKHLITATGQRVTLRCSPRSGDLSVYWYQQSLDQGLQFLIQYYNGEERAKGNILERFSAQQFPDLHSELNLSSLELGDSALYFCASSVVGHGYTFGSGTRLTVV.

The chain couples TRBV7-6 to TRBJ2-7; 7 bases match TRBD2. This CDR3 spans 15 amino acids. J lost 2 bases, V lost 1 base, and 5 bases had no gene match. Germline lookup yields CDR1 SGHVS and CDR2 FNYEAQ. The CDR3 here is CASSLEIGRAYEQYF. CDR3 sequence (DNA): TGTGCCAGCAGCTTAGAGATTGGGAGGGCCTACGAGCAGTACTTC.

This chain joins TRBV9 and TRBJ1-4; no firm D call. The V end lost 4 bases, the J end lost 5 bases, and 12 bases lay between the germline ends. The CDR3 spans 14 residues. CDR1 and CDR2 from the germline V gene are SGDLS and YYNGEE. CDR3 in DNA: TGTGCCAGCAGCACCCAGCCTTCCAATGAAAAACTGTTTTTT. Translation: CASSTQPSNEKLFF.

The gene calls are TRBV11-2 and TRBJ2-6; D remains unclear. CDR1 is SGHAT, CDR2 FQNNGV, per germline. The CDR3 has 15 residues. V lost 5 bases to trimming and J lost 0 bases, with 8 bases between them. CDR3 coding DNA: TGTGCCAGCAGCAGAAGGTACTCTGGGGCCAACGTCCTGACTTTC. It yields the protein CASSRRYSGANVLTF.

As for this clone: The CDR3 does not close with the conserved phenylalanine or tryptophan, likely indicating a read error. This sequence joins TRBV7-9 and TRBJ1-2, with 9 nucleotides matching TRBD1. This CDR3 comprises 13 residues. V gave up 1 base and J gave up 10 bases; unmatched junction bases: 4. Germline CDR1 is SEHNR and CDR2 is FQNEAQ (reference sequence). The CDR3: CASSLEGTGYYTL. The CDR3 DNA follows: TGTGCCAGCAGCTTAGAGGGGACAGGGTACTACACCCTC.

This clone was observed a single time. The rearrangement uses TRBV5-8 and TRBJ2-7; D is tentatively TRBD1 or TRBD2 (5 bases each). The germline CDR1 and CDR2 sequences are SGHTS and YDEGEE. Trimming removed 0 bases at V and 0 bases at J, with 13 bases between. There are 16 residues in the CDR3. CDR3 coding DNA: TGTGCCAGCAGCTTGGGGGGGATATTGAGCTCCTACGAGCAGTACTTC. Encoded protein: CASSLGGILSSYEQYF.

This chain uses TRBV9 with TRBJ2-1; 7 bases fit TRBD2. This CDR3 has 18 residues. J gave up 0 bases and V 3 bases, and 12 bases lay outside the gene matches. Germline loops: CDR1 SGDLS, CDR2 YYNGEE. The DNA of the CDR3 is TGTGCCAGCAGCGGAAAGACTACCGGGACTACCTCCTACAATGAGCAGTTCTTC. It is translated as CASSGKTTGTTSYNEQFF.

J is TRBJ2-3 and V is TRBV7-2, with TRBD1 as a possible D gene (6 bases). Trimming pared 3 bases from V and 6 bases from J, leaving 10 bases between. The CDR3 contains 13 residues. Germline lookup yields CDR1 SGHTA and CDR2 FQGNSA. The CDR3 nucleotides read TGTGCCAGCAGCTTGCAGGGGTCCGATACGCAGTATTTT. It encodes CASSLQGSDTQYF.

This clone was recorded many times. The chain has TRBV7-2 and TRBJ1-1, with TRBD1 identical over 8 bases. Germline trimming cut 7 bases from V and 1 base from J; bases unmatched to any gene: 8. The CDR3 is made up of 15 amino acids. Germline CDR1 reads SGHTA; CDR2 reads FQGNSA. CDR3 amino acids: CASTTNGQGNTEAFF. CDR3 bases: TGTGCCAGCACCACTAATGGACAGGGGAACACTGAAGCTTTCTTT.

The V gene is TRBV9, the J gene TRBJ2-7; TRBD2 matches 8 bases. Trimming at V came to 4 bases and at J to 8 bases, leaving 11 bases not matched to a gene. This CDR3 region has 14 residues. In germline, CDR1 is SGDLS, CDR2 YYNGEE. CDR3 DNA: TGTGCCAGCAGCACCGGGACACCGGGGGGGCAGCAGTACTTC. As protein: CASSTGTPGGQQYF.

The J gene is TRBJ1-1, the V gene TRBV27; 8 bases fit TRBD1. The CDR3 consists of 17 residues. Trimming cost V 1 base and J 2 bases; bases outside gene matches: 9. Germline assignment: CDR1 MNHEY and CDR2 SMNVEV (reference sequence). CDR3 residues: CASSLFSRQGANTEAFF. Here the CDR3 DNA reads TGTGCCAGCAGTTTATTTTCGCGGCAGGGGGCAAACACTGAAGCTTTCTTT.

The chain uses TRBV5-1 and TRBJ2-7; 8 bases fit TRBD1. V lost 7 bases to trimming and J lost 5 bases; unmatched junction nucleotides: 11. CDR1 and CDR2 from the germline V gene are SGHRS and YFSETQ. The CDR3 runs to 14 residues. The CDR3 coding sequence is TGCGCCAGCCACCGAACAGGGGGTTCGGACGAGCAGTACTTC. Amino acid sequence: CASHRTGGSDEQYF.

This sequence joins TRBV2 and TRBJ2-1, with a weak D call TRBD2 (6 bases). Trimming took 7 bases from V and 2 from J, leaving 12 bases between them. CDR1 is SNHLY and CDR2 is FYNNEI in the germline V gene. This CDR3 spans 14 amino acids. CDR3 DNA sequence: TGTGCCAGCAAGTTCGGGAGCACCTACAATGAGCAGTTCTTC. Translation gives CASKFGSTYNEQFF.

This chain joins TRBV30 and TRBJ1-1; D not resolved. Germline CDR1 reads GTSNPN; CDR2 reads SVGIG (reference sequence). The ends were cut back, 2 bases at V and 4 bases at J, with 11 bases in the middle. This CDR3 spans 13 amino acids. CDR3 sequence reads: CAWSTQGSTEAFF. The CDR3 bases are TGTGCCTGGAGTACACAAGGATCCACTGAAGCTTTCTTT.